This paragraph covers one TCR beta chain sequence. Its cognate antigen is unknown. This entry comes from a study of PD-1 blockade in mismatch repair-deficient tumors. Notes on the study in general: After pembrolizumab, tumor-resident clones rose rapidly, then generally contracted before radiologic responses.

Measured with immunoSEQ multiplex PCR; TCRdb has only the in-frame clones, and not every one. This repertoire shows 120,000 or so clones, around 87% found once; its top ten account for approximately 15%. Trimming pared 5 bases from V and 3 bases from J, leaving 17 bases between. Germline V gives CDR1 SEHNR, CDR2 FQNEAQ (reference sequence). The CDR3 runs 15 residues. Source: peripheral blood, taken 44 weeks after starting pembrolizumab. The receptor's source is an adult with mismatch repair-deficient cancer. This rearrangement joins TRBV7-9 to TRBJ2-7; D is tentatively TRBD1 or TRBD2 (5 bases each). The CDR3 nucleotides are TGTGCCAGCAGCCCCCCCGAGGGGCCTGTCTACGAGCAGTACTTC. It yields the protein CASSPPEGPVYEQYF.